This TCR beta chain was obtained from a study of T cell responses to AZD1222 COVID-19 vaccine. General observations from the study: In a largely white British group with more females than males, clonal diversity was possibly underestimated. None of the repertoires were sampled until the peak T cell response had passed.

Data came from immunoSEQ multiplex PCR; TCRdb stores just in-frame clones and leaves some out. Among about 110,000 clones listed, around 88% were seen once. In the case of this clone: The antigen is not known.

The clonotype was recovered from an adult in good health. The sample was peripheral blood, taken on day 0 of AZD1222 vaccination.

The CDR3, as DNA: TGTGCCAGTAGTATAGAACATACCGGGACTATCAATGAGCAGTTCTTC. It encodes CASSIEHTGTINEQFF. The rearrangement joins TRBV19 to TRBJ2-1, with 7 nucleotides matching TRBD2. Germline V gives CDR1 LNHDA, CDR2 SQIVND (reference sequence). The V gene end was trimmed by 0 bases and the J gene end by 6 bases; junction bases not matched to a gene: 8. CDR3 length: 16 amino acids. Supplemented by reference TRBV19 and TRBJ2-1, the full variable domain reads DGGITQSPKYLFRKEGQNVTLSCEQNLNHDAMYWYRQDPGQGLRLIYYSQIVNDFQKGDIAEGYSVSREKKESFPLTVTSAQKNPTAFYLCASSIEHTGTINEQFFGPGTRLTVL.